These 22 T cell receptor beta chains were all obtained from the same sample, sequenced in a study of T cells after yellow fever vaccination. TCRdb recomputed calls from the 5' RACE reads with MiXCR, one row per CDR3 protein. In the table there are a few hundred thousand distinct CDR3 sequences, 6.8% of which are singletons. The source material was PBMCs, sampled roughly 47 days after the first yellow fever vaccination. The source is a man aged 18 to 29 who received the YFV17D yellow fever vaccine.

This clonotype has only a few counts. V and J are TRBV5-1 and TRBJ1-2; D call uncertain. Germline V gives CDR1 SGHRS, CDR2 YFSETQ. The CDR3 has 14 residues. Trimming left V 0 bases short and J 3 bases short, with 9 bases between. CDR3 nucleotides: TGCGCCAGCAGCTTGGAGACCAAACACTATGGCTACACCTTC. It encodes CASSLETKHYGYTF.

The table lists this clonotype with a few counts. The CDR3 bases are TGTGCCAGCAGCTCCGGAGTAGTAGGCACCGGGGAGCTGTTTTTT. Its protein is CASSSGVVGTGELFF. This sequence joins TRBV7-3 and TRBJ2-2, with no clear D. This CDR3 comprises 15 residues. The germline V and J ends were trimmed by 4 bases and 4 bases, with 13 bases remaining between them. Germline V gives CDR1 SGHTA, CDR2 FQGTGA. The entire variable domain, with the rest obtained from reference TRBV7-3 and TRBJ2-2, is as follows: GAGVSQTPSNKVTEKGKYVELRCDPISGHTALYWYRQSLGQGPEFLIYFQGTGAADDSGLPNDRFFAVRPEGSVSTLKIQRTERGDSAVYLCASSSGVVGTGELFFGEGSRLTVL.

V usage is TRBV5-6 and J usage is TRBJ2-5, with 9 bases aligning to TRBD2. The CDR3 is made up of 16 amino acids. V shed 2 bases, J shed 7 bases, and the junction held 12 bases outside the gene matches. Germline loops: CDR1 SGHDT, CDR2 YYEEEE. The CDR3 reads CASSFSLAGPQGTQYF. Written as DNA, the CDR3 is TGTGCCAGCAGCTTTTCGCTAGCGGGACCCCAGGGGACCCAGTACTTC.

This clonotype has more than one count but fewer than ten. This rearrangement joins TRBV4-1 to TRBJ1-5; D not resolved. The CDR3 has 17 amino acids. V shed 1 base and J shed 1 base, with 14 bases lying between them. Per the germline V gene, CDR1 is MGHRA and CDR2 is YSYEKL. The CDR3 sequence: CASSQGAARTSNQPQHF. The CDR3 region has the DNA TGCGCCAGCAGCCAAGGGGCCGCCCGGACGAGCAATCAGCCCCAGCATTTT.

This chain connects TRBV6-1 to TRBJ2-5; 7 positions agree with TRBD2. V shed 3 bases and J 2 bases; nucleotides not matched to a gene: 6. The CDR3 totals 15 residues. Per germline, CDR1 MNHNS and CDR2 SASEGT. The CDR3 DNA follows: TGTGCCAGCAGTGAGTGGGGGGGGGAACAAGAGACCCAGTACTTC. Translation gives CASSEWGGEQETQYF.

This clonotype occurred a few times. The V call is TRBV6-6, the J call TRBJ2-2; maybe TRBD2 (6 bases). V lost 1 base to trimming and J lost 7 bases, with 7 bases between them. The CDR3 is made up of 13 amino acids. Germline CDR1 reads MNHNY; CDR2 reads SVGAGI (reference sequence). Here the CDR3 reads CASSYLEGGELFF. CDR3 bases: TGTGCCAGCAGTTACTTGGAGGGCGGGGAGCTGTTTTTT.

The genes are TRBV9 and TRBJ2-3, with no clear D. The CDR3 contains 17 residues. V lost 3 bases and J lost 2, with 19 bases in between. Germline lookup yields CDR1 SGDLS and CDR2 YYNGEE. CDR3 sequence: CASSAHQNPATTDTQYF. In DNA form, the CDR3 reads TGTGCCAGCAGCGCACACCAGAACCCCGCCACCACAGATACGCAGTATTTT.

The V call is TRBV20-1, the J call TRBJ1-2, with 8 bases matching TRBD1. The V gene end was trimmed by 5 bases and the J gene end by 7 bases; junction bases not matched to a gene: 9. From germline, CDR1 is DFQATT and CDR2 SNEGSKA (reference sequence). The CDR3 has 13 amino acids. The CDR3 nucleotides are TGCAGTGCTTTTCCGACAGGGGTTCGTGGCTACACCTTC. Its protein product is CSAFPTGVRGYTF.

This clonotype was detected many times. One junction end does not reproduce the germline sequence, and a read error may be involved. This rearrangement joins TRBV4-3 to TRBJ2-3, with TRBD1 matching over 9 bases. Germline V gene data show CDR1 as LGHNA and CDR2 as YSLEER. This CDR3 has 14 amino acids. CDR3 region: CASSQDRGADTQYF. Here the CDR3 DNA reads TGTGCCAGCAGCCAGGACAGGGGAGCAGATACGCAGTATTTT.

This clonotype was counted between two and nine times. The chain joins TRBV6-2 or TRBV6-3 to TRBJ1-2; D is unresolved. Trimming cost V 2 bases and J 0 bases, with 10 bases left between them. Looked up from germline, CDR1 is MNHEY and CDR2 is SVGEGT. This CDR3 is built from 15 residues. CDR3 bases: TGTGCCAGCAGTTACCGGCCAGATCCTAACTATGGCTACACCTTC. Its translation: CASSYRPDPNYGYTF.

The table lists this clonotype with many counts. The chain combines TRBV20-1 with TRBJ2-7; the match to TRBD2 covers 9 bases. The CDR3 runs to 14 residues. Looked up from germline, CDR1 is DFQATT and CDR2 is SNEGSKA (reference sequence). J was trimmed by 2 bases and V by 5 bases; bases with no gene match: 7. CDR3 protein: CSAGTSGFPYEQYV. CDR3 DNA sequence: TGCAGTGCTGGAACTAGCGGGTTCCCCTACGAGCAGTACGTC.

The V and J genes are TRBV5-5 and TRBJ2-7, with D unresolved. The CDR3 contains 15 residues. The V gene's germline CDR1 is SGHKS and CDR2 YYEKEE (reference sequence). Trimming removed 1 base at V and 0 bases at J, with 11 bases between. The CDR3 DNA follows: TGTGCCAGCAGCTTGTTGCAGTTAAGCTCCTACGAGCAGTACGTC. Translated, it gives CASSLLQLSSYEQYV.

This chain connects TRBV6-5 to TRBJ2-3, with unresolved D. The V and J ends lost 0 bases and 6 bases respectively, with 10 bases between them. CDR3 length equals 14 residues. CDR1 MNHEY and CDR2 SVGAGI come from the germline V gene. The CDR3 DNA sequence: TGTGCCAGCAGTTACTCGGTAGCCCCGGATACGCAGTATTTT. Translating it yields CASSYSVAPDTQYF.

The rearrangement uses TRBV20-1 and TRBJ1-1, with no clear D. V gave up 2 bases and J gave up 7 bases, with 8 bases separating them. This CDR3 contains 11 residues. Per germline, CDR1 DFQATT and CDR2 SNEGSKA (reference sequence). CDR3: CSARIVGEAFF. In DNA form, the CDR3 reads TGCAGTGCTAGAATCGTCGGTGAAGCTTTCTTT.

V is TRBV29-1 and J is TRBJ1-2; D unclear. The CDR3 is 12 residues long. Per the germline V gene, CDR1 is SQVTM and CDR2 is ANQGSEA. V lost 2 bases to trimming and J lost 8 bases, with 12 bases between them. CDR3 region: CSVESTERGYTF. The CDR3 DNA sequence: TGCAGCGTTGAATCCACGGAAAGAGGCTACACCTTC.

This clonotype was seen more than once but under ten times. J is TRBJ1-2 and V is TRBV16, with 10 positions matching TRBD1. From germline, CDR1 is KGHSY and CDR2 FQNENV. The CDR3 sequence is 14 residues long. V dropped 6 bases and J dropped 7; count of bases not matched to a gene: 8. In DNA, the CDR3 is TGTGCCAGCAGTCCCGGGACAGGGGCAGTTGGCTACACCTTC. Protein sequence: CASSPGTGAVGYTF.

This clonotype was counted a few times. The chain has TRBV7-2 and TRBJ2-5, with TRBD2 matching over 7 bases. V trimming: 1 base; J trimming: 1 base; junction bases outside the gene matches: 6. CDR3 length: 16 amino acids. Per the germline V gene, CDR1 is SGHTA and CDR2 is FQGNSA. CDR3 DNA: TGTGCCAGCAGCTTAGAGTCGACTAGCCCCCAAGAGACCCAGTACTTC. This encodes CASSLESTSPQETQYF.

There are many counts of this clonotype. The chain uses TRBV20-1 and TRBJ2-2; D is unclear. The germline CDR1 and CDR2 sequences are DFQATT and SNEGSKA (reference sequence). Trimming left V 6 bases short and J 0 bases short, with 11 bases between. The CDR3 extends over 14 amino acids. The chain's CDR3 is CSAPLAANTGELFF. CDR3 bases: TGCAGTGCCCCATTGGCAGCGAACACCGGGGAGCTGTTTTTT.

The genes are TRBV9 and TRBJ1-2, with D unresolved. V gave up 3 bases and J gave up 7 bases, with 16 bases separating them. The CDR3 consists of 14 residues. Germline CDR1 is SGDLS and CDR2 is YYNGEE. CDR3 sequence reads: CASSAEGTSGGYTF. As DNA, the CDR3 is TGTGCCAGCAGCGCAGAGGGTACATCGGGTGGCTACACCTTC.

The V call is TRBV12-3 or TRBV12-4, the J call TRBJ2-3, with D unclear. The CDR3 spans 14 residues. V was cut by 5 bases and J by 5 bases, with 14 bases left in between. The CDR3 reads CASSRHPYGDTQYF. DNA for the CDR3: TGTGCCAGCAGTCGCCACCCCTACGGAGATACGCAGTATTTT.

This clonotype was counted only a few times. V usage is TRBV7-6 and J usage is TRBJ2-2; weak D call: TRBD1 (5 bases). Deletions cut 2 bases from V and 6 bases from J, with 16 bases between. The germline V gene encodes CDR1 SGHVS and CDR2 FNYEAQ. The CDR3 contains 16 residues. Written as DNA, the CDR3 is TGTGCCAGCAGCTTACTGGGCAGGGTTGTGGCCGGGGAGCTGTTTTTT. Its protein product is CASSLLGRVVAGELFF.

This chain joins TRBV6-1 and TRBJ2-1; D perhaps matches TRBD2 (6 bases). V was trimmed by 6 bases and J by 4 bases, leaving 16 bases between them. The CDR3 is made up of 15 amino acids. The V gene's germline CDR1 is MNHNS and CDR2 SASEGT. CDR3 nucleotides: TGTGCCAGCAGCCCACGTGAGCGGGCATACAATGAGCAGTTCTTC. This sequence encodes CASSPRERAYNEQFF.